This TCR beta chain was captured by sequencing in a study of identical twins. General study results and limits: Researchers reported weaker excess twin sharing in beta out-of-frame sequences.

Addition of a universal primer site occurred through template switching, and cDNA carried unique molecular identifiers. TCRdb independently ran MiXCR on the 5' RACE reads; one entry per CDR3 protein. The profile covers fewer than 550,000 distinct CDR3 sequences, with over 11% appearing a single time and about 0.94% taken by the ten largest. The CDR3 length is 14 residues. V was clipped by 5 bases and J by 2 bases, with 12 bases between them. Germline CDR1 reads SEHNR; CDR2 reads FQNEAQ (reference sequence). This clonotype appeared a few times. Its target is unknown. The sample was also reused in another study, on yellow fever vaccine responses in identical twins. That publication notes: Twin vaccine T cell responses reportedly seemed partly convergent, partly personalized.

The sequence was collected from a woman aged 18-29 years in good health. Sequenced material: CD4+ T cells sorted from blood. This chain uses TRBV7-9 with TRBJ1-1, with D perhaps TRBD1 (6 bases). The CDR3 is CASSPQGINTEAFF. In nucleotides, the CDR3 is TGTGCCAGCAGCCCCCAGGGGATCAACACTGAAGCTTTCTTT.